A single sample is the source of the 18 T cell receptor beta chains below, sequenced in a study of T cell changes during pregnancy in multiple sclerosis. Here immunoSEQ multiplex PCR was the method, and the copy in TCRdb shows in-frame clones only, minus some. The table has tens of thousands of clones, more than 85% seen once. The starting material was CD4+ T cells from peripheral blood mononuclear cells, obtained after pregnancy. Source of these receptors: a female donor with multiple sclerosis, enrolled in a pregnancy study.

The chain combines TRBV6-5 with TRBJ2-7; a possible D gene is TRBD1 (5 bases). Between the trimmed V and J ends, which lost 6 bases and 6 bases, there was a span of 12 bases. The CDR3 runs 12 residues. Germline CDR1 and CDR2: MNHEY and SVGAGI. The CDR3 DNA reads TGTGCCAGCAGCCGCAGGGATGGCGAGCAGTACTTC. It encodes CASSRRDGEQYF.

The chain couples TRBV18 to TRBJ2-1; D is uncertain. Germline V gene sequence: CDR1 KGHSH, CDR2 LQKENI. The CDR3 runs to 14 residues. Trimming left V 2 bases short and J 3 bases short, with 8 bases between. The CDR3 region is CASSPAPNYNEQFF. For the CDR3, the DNA is TGTGCCAGCTCACCAGCCCCTAACTACAATGAGCAGTTCTTC. Supplemented by reference TRBV18 and TRBJ2-1, the full variable domain reads NAGVMQNPRHLVRRRGQEARLRCSPMKGHSHVYWYRQLPEEGLKFMVYLQKENIIDESGMPKERFSAEFPKEGPSILRIQQVVRGDSAAYFCASSPAPNYNEQFFGPGTRLTVL.

The chain carries TRBV2 and TRBJ2-5; D uncertain. The CDR3 runs 11 residues. V was clipped by 8 bases and J by 5 bases, with 9 bases between them. Germline V CDR1 and CDR2: SNHLY, FYNNEI. The CDR3 coding sequence is TGTGCCAGCGCAGGATCGGAGACCCAGTACTTC. Its translation: CASAGSETQYF. Filled out from reference TRBV2 and TRBJ2-5, the complete variable domain reads EPEVTQTPSHQVTQMGQEVILRCVPISNHLYFYWYRQILGQKVEFLVSFYNNEISEKSEIFDDQFSVERPDGSNFTLKIRSTKLEDSAMYFCASAGSETQYFGPGTRLLVL.

V usage is TRBV29-1 and J usage is TRBJ1-2; TRBD1 agrees at 9 bases. Germline lookup yields CDR1 SQVTM and CDR2 ANQGSEA. V gave up 3 bases and J gave up 7 bases; unmatched junction bases: 6. This CDR3 has 13 amino acids. Written as DNA, the CDR3 is TGCAGCGTTGAGGCACAGGGGGCCACTGGCTACACCTTC. This gives the protein CSVEAQGATGYTF. Full variable domain (remainder filled in from reference TRBV29-1 and TRBJ1-2): SAVISQKPSRDICQRGTSLTIQCQVDSQVTMMFWYRQQPGQSLTLIATANQGSEATYESGFVIDKFPISRPNLTFSTLTVSNMSPEDSSIYLCSVEAQGATGYTFGSGTRLTVV.

Points on this clone: The limits of the CDR3 on the DNA are not certain, so only TCRdb's listed CDR3 is given. The chain recombines TRBV29-1 with TRBJ1-2; TRBD1 was called by the table and not checked on the DNA. The germline V gene encodes CDR1 SQVTM and CDR2 ANQGSEA. The CDR3 length is 12 residues, termini included. This chain's CDR3 is CSVEWGQGSDTF.

The rearrangement links TRBV9 to TRBJ2-4; 9 nucleotides align to TRBD1. The CDR3 extends over 16 amino acids. The germline V gene has CDR1 SGDLS and CDR2 YYNGEE. V lost 2 bases, J lost 0 bases, and 3 bases stayed unmatched. CDR3 amino acids: CASSVGQGVAKNIQYF. CDR3 coding DNA: TGTGCCAGCAGCGTGGGACAGGGAGTAGCCAAAAACATTCAGTACTTC.

The V gene is TRBV7-3, the J gene TRBJ2-1; TRBD2 matches 12 bases. The germline V gene has CDR1 SGHTA and CDR2 FQGTGA. After removal of 5 bases from V and 7 bases from J, the junction contained 6 bases not matched to a gene. This CDR3 spans 15 amino acids. CDR3 nucleotide sequence: TGTGCCAGCAGCCGGCTAGCGGGAGGGCTAAATGAGCAGTTCTTC. As protein: CASSRLAGGLNEQFF. Supplemented by reference TRBV7-3 and TRBJ2-1, the full variable domain reads GAGVSQTPSNKVTEKGKYVELRCDPISGHTALYWYRQSLGQGPEFLIYFQGTGAADDSGLPNDRFFAVRPEGSVSTLKIQRTERGDSAVYLCASSRLAGGLNEQFFGPGTRLTVL.

The chain recombines TRBV30 with TRBJ2-1; 8 bases align to TRBD2. CDR1 and CDR2 (germline): GTSNPN, SVGIG (reference sequence). The ends lost 0 bases at V and 8 bases at J; junction bases unmatched: 15. The CDR3 has 17 amino acids. In DNA, the CDR3 is TGTGCCTGGAGTGTAGGGGTAGCGGGATATTCGGTCGATGAGCAGTTCTTC. Its protein product is CAWSVGVAGYSVDEQFF.

This chain links TRBV14 with TRBJ1-1; D perhaps matches TRBD1 (5 bases). The CDR3 is 16 residues long. The V gene's germline CDR1 is SGHDN and CDR2 FVKESK. Trimming cost V 5 bases and J 9 bases, with 25 bases left between them. CDR3 in amino acids: CASSLGGAGPSAKAFF. In DNA form, the CDR3 reads TGTGCCAGCAGCTTAGGCGGGGCAGGGCCGTCCGCTAAAGCTTTCTTT. The full variable domain, completed using reference TRBV14 and TRBJ1-1, is EAGVTQFPSHSVIEKGQTVTLRCDPISGHDNLYWYRRVMGKEIKFLLHFVKESKQDESGMPNNRFLAERTGGTYSTLKVQPAELEDSGVYFCASSLGGAGPSAKAFFGQGTRLTVV.

This chain uses TRBV2 with TRBJ1-4; D gene uncertain. The germline CDR1 and CDR2 sequences are SNHLY and FYNNEI. This CDR3 contains 15 residues. The ends were cut back, 6 bases at V and 0 bases at J, with 11 bases in the middle. CDR3 residues: CASRQDGATNEKLFF. The CDR3 bases are TGTGCCAGCAGGCAGGACGGGGCAACTAATGAAAAACTGTTTTTT.

This chain joins TRBV2 and TRBJ2-5; 7 bases match TRBD1. There are 14 residues in the CDR3. The germline CDR1 and CDR2 sequences are SNHLY and FYNNEI. With V trimmed by 8 bases and J by 1 base, 7 bases remained unmatched. CDR3: CASDRTGRQETQYF. The CDR3 nucleotides are TGTGCCAGCGATAGGACAGGTCGCCAAGAGACCCAGTACTTC. Full variable domain (remainder filled in from reference TRBV2 and TRBJ2-5): EPEVTQTPSHQVTQMGQEVILRCVPISNHLYFYWYRQILGQKVEFLVSFYNNEISEKSEIFDDQFSVERPDGSNFTLKIRSTKLEDSAMYFCASDRTGRQETQYFGPGTRLLVL.

The gene calls are TRBV11-2 and TRBJ2-5; TRBD1 aligns across 9 bases. Judging by the DNA end, TRBJ2-7 fits better; the J call may be wrong. CDR3 length: 14 residues. Looked up from germline, CDR1 is SGHAT and CDR2 is FQNNGV. The DNA for the CDR3 is TGTGCCAGCAGCCTAACGGACAGGGGTTACGAGCAGTACTTC. The encoded protein is CASSLTDRGYEQYF.

This chain links TRBV7-6 with TRBJ2-7, with TRBD2 matching 10 bases. Germline V gene sequence: CDR1 SGHVS, CDR2 FNYEAQ. V shed 3 bases and J 1 base; nucleotides not matched to a gene: 15. The CDR3 is 19 residues long. The CDR3 sequence is CASSFPHPSGSLRSYEQYF. In nucleotides, the CDR3 is TGTGCCAGCAGCTTCCCCCATCCTAGCGGGAGTCTAAGGTCCTACGAGCAGTACTTC.

The rearrangement links TRBV7-2 to TRBJ2-2; 8 bases line up with TRBD2. The trim removed 5 bases at V and 1 base at J, leaving 6 bases unmatched. The CDR3 is 16 amino acids. CDR1 SGHTA and CDR2 FQGNSA come from the germline V gene. CDR3 DNA: TGTGCCAGCAGCGCTTGGACTAGCAGGAACACCGGGGAGCTGTTTTTT. This encodes CASSAWTSRNTGELFF.

This clone was observed a handful of times. DNA of the CDR3: TGTGCCAGCAGTAGGGTAAGCGGGAGTGAAGCTTTCTTT. This codes for CASSRVSGSEAFF. The genes are TRBV2 and TRBJ1-1; D unclear. Trimming took off 5 bases at V and 7 bases at J, with 14 bases between the two ends. Germline lookup yields CDR1 SNHLY and CDR2 FYNNEI. This CDR3 has 13 amino acids.

This chain uses TRBV11-2 with TRBJ2-7; 8 bases match TRBD1. Trimming at V came to 5 bases and at J to 4 bases, leaving 10 bases not matched to a gene. The germline V gene encodes CDR1 SGHAT and CDR2 FQNNGV. The CDR3 runs 15 residues. As DNA, the CDR3 is TGTGCCAGCAGCCCTACGGCCAGGGGGCTTTACGAGCAGTACTTC. Translation gives CASSPTARGLYEQYF.

The rearrangement uses TRBV7-9 and TRBJ2-2; 8 bases are shared with TRBD2. Germline CDR1 and CDR2: SEHNR and FQNEAQ (reference sequence). J lost 4 bases, V lost 11 bases, and 9 bases had no gene match. CDR3 size: 14 residues. CDR3 bases: TGTGCCTGGCCGGCCGGGAGGGGCACCGGGGAGCTGTTTTTT. Protein: CAWPAGRGTGELFF.

The rearrangement uses TRBV18 and TRBJ2-7; 9 bases fit TRBD1. The CDR3 spans 17 residues. The junction had 9 bases not matched to a gene; V was cut back by 3 bases and J by 0 bases. Germline CDR1 is KGHSH and CDR2 is LQKENI. Here the CDR3 reads CASSPRRQGGSSYEQYF. CDR3 nucleotides: TGTGCCAGCTCACCGCGGAGACAGGGGGGAAGCTCCTACGAGCAGTACTTC.